A selection of T cell receptor beta chains follows, all from one sample in a study of blood T cell repertoires in COVID-19. Generated by immunoSEQ multiplex PCR, the TCRdb table keeps only in-frame clones and is missing some. The data show approximately 100,000 clones, roughly nine tenths seen once. The specimen sequenced was peripheral blood. The receptors here all came from a woman aged 80 or older in a cohort sampled during active COVID-19. Both conserved end residues are trimmed from each CDR3. Fields, in order: V gene, clone size, J gene, CDR3 protein. Expanded clones are given a class, and other clones once, few, many or no size at all.

>TRBV2|once|TRBJ2-7
ASRYTGPYEQY
>TRBV14|NA|TRBJ2-1
ASSPQAASREQF
>TRBV18|NA|TRBJ1-3
ASSPDSGGNTIY
>TRBV10-1|NA|TRBJ2-1
ASRGLAGNYNEQF
>TRBV6-5|NA|TRBJ2-2
ASSGTGLGTGELF
>TRBV7-9|NA|TRBJ2-1
ASSLDREQF
>TRBV6-4|NA|TRBJ1-2
AGSERGQGLGGYT
>TRBV15|NA|TRBJ2-1
ATSAEYPGLAGSGYNEQF
>TRBV7-9|NA|TRBJ2-3
ASSRLAGGPEDTQY
>TRBV5-1|NA|TRBJ1-2
ASSGGQGDYGYT
>TRBV25-1|NA|TRBJ2-7
ASSPPISSYEQY
>TRBV4-1|once|TRBJ2-1
ASSLAGGPNEQF
>TRBV11-2|NA|TRBJ2-7
ASSLALLGGGPGEQY
>TRBV3-1/TRBV3-2|NA|TRBJ1-2
ASSQARDYGYT
>TRBV20-1|once|TRBJ2-1
SAQENEQF
>TRBV12-3/TRBV12-4|NA|TRBJ1-5
ASLRGGNQPQH
>TRBV9|once|TRBJ2-1
ASSAGGASYNEQF
>TRBV6-5|NA|TRBJ1-1
ASTAAGTEAF
>TRBV29-1|NA|TRBJ2-7
SYGGLASYEQY
>TRBV10-3|NA|TRBJ2-7
AISVTSVVAGYEQY
>TRBV24-1|NA|TRBJ2-5
ATSFGETQY
>TRBV7-9|NA|TRBJ1-1
ASRPTGYTEAF
>TRBV10-1|NA|TRBJ2-5
ASSEAGRDQETQY
>TRBV18|NA|TRBJ1-2
ASSPVDRQSYGYT
>TRBV9|NA|TRBJ2-3
ASSVVPLATYTDTQY
>TRBV11-2|NA|TRBJ1-1
ASSLTAANTEAF
>TRBV2|NA|TRBJ2-3
ASSEAPSGRGTDTQY
>TRBV6-1|NA|TRBJ1-2
ASSVRTTYSNYGYT
>TRBV9|NA|TRBJ2-2
ASSVAGVHTGELF
>TRBV5-4|NA|TRBJ2-1
ASSHPGNEQF
>TRBV12-3/TRBV12-4|NA|TRBJ1-5
ASSLADQPQH
>TRBV6-1|NA|TRBJ2-5
ASSEWPSGGLTEETQY
>TRBV6-5|few|TRBJ1-1
ASSYSWTLNTEAF
>TRBV5-1|NA|TRBJ1-1
ASSLVGGEAF
>TRBV5-4|once|TRBJ2-3
ASSRSRQGSADTQY
>TRBV7-8|once|TRBJ2-3
ASSLWRRGFTDTQY
>TRBV7-9|NA|TRBJ1-2
ASSFREALRGYT
>TRBV6-1|NA|TRBJ2-7
ASSEAWSGSEQY
>TRBV6-6|NA|TRBJ2-7
ASRGEGLSYEQY
>TRBV7-9|NA|TRBJ2-5
ASSRLAGKETQY
>TRBV28|once|TRBJ2-3
ASSFRGLDTQY
>TRBV5-1|NA|TRBJ2-1
ASSLFSGGSSYNEQF
>TRBV5-1|NA|TRBJ2-5
ASSLIRDQETQY
>TRBV19|NA|TRBJ2-3
ASRDSPPDTQY
>TRBV6-4|NA|TRBJ2-5
ASSDSVGSGAGETQY
>TRBV28|NA|TRBJ1-5
ASTRTGTGGGNQPQH